A single sample is the source of the 16 T cell receptor beta chains below, sequenced in a study of CD8 T cells in ankylosing spondylitis. TCRdb used MiXCR to reprocess the 5' RACE reads, holding one entry per CDR3 protein. Among roughly 30,000 distinct CDR3 sequences listed, about 30% were seen once. The material sequenced was synovial fluid, either unsorted or a sorted T cell fraction (not recorded which). Receptors were obtained from a male donor with ankylosing spondylitis.

The V gene is TRBV27, the J gene TRBJ1-5, with a weak D call TRBD1 (5 bases). Trimming shortened V by 2 bases and J by 5 bases, and 10 bases separated the two germline ends. This CDR3 comprises 14 residues. The V gene's germline CDR1 is MNHEY and CDR2 SMNVEV (reference sequence). Here the CDR3 reads CASSLRAGYQPQHF. CDR3 sequence (DNA): TGTGCCAGCAGTTTAAGGGCAGGGTATCAGCCCCAGCATTTT.

This clonotype was seen many times. This rearrangement joins TRBV20-1 to TRBJ1-1; no clear D gene. The germline gives CDR1 DFQATT, CDR2 SNEGSKA (reference sequence). The CDR3 totals 12 residues. The V end lost 0 bases, the J end lost 7 bases, and 9 bases lay between the germline ends. The CDR3 coding sequence is TGCAGTGCTAGAGATCAATTCGTTGAAGCTTTCTTT. Its translation is CSARDQFVEAFF.

V gene TRBV18 combines with J gene TRBJ2-1, with D tentatively TRBD1 (5 bases). The V and J ends lost 10 bases and 8 bases respectively, with 18 bases between them. CDR1 is KGHSH, CDR2 LQKENI, per germline. This CDR3 spans 13 amino acids. CDR3 coding DNA: TGTGCCACTGGCAGCAGGGTAATAGATGAGCAGTTCTTC. Translation: CATGSRVIDEQFF.

This clonotype was observed a single time. CDR3 residues: CASSVGGSGAYEQYF. The CDR3 coding sequence is TGTGCCAGCAGCGTAGGTGGCAGTGGAGCCTACGAGCAGTACTTC. This chain links TRBV9 with TRBJ2-7; the D is unclear. Germline loops: CDR1 SGDLS, CDR2 YYNGEE. CDR3 length: 15 residues. The V end was cut by 0 bases, the J end by 2 bases, with 12 bases between.

V and J are TRBV7-8 and TRBJ2-7; 11 bases line up with TRBD2. Germline V gene lookup returns CDR1 SGHVS and CDR2 FQNEAQ. V shed 4 bases and J 4 bases; nucleotides not matched to a gene: 3. The CDR3 sequence is 14 residues long. CDR3 residues: CASSYTSGGYEQYF. DNA for the CDR3: TGTGCCAGCAGCTACACTAGCGGGGGTTACGAGCAGTACTTC.

The rearrangement links TRBV19 to TRBJ1-1; D not certain. V lost 5 bases, J lost 1 base, and 14 bases lay in between. Looked up from germline, CDR1 is LNHDA and CDR2 is SQIVND (reference sequence). The CDR3 loop spans 15 amino acids. The CDR3 region is CASSRPSWENTEAFF. For the CDR3, the DNA is TGTGCCAGTAGTCGTCCTTCCTGGGAGAACACTGAAGCTTTCTTT.

The chain has TRBV9 and TRBJ2-3; D is possibly TRBD2 (6 bases). Looked up from germline, CDR1 is SGDLS and CDR2 is YYNGEE. Between the trimmed V and J ends, which lost 2 bases and 1 base, there was a span of 11 bases. The CDR3 is 15 amino acids. CDR3 DNA: TGTGCCAGCAGCGTCGGCGGGACCCGCACAGATACGCAGTATTTT. Translation gives CASSVGGTRTDTQYF.

The J gene is TRBJ1-1, the V gene TRBV20-1, with D uncertain. The CDR3 contains 13 residues. CDR1 and CDR2 from the germline V gene are DFQATT and SNEGSKA (reference sequence). CDR3 region: CSPLGILNTEAFF. DNA of the CDR3: TGCAGCCCCCTGGGGATATTGAACACTGAAGCTTTCTTT.

The V gene is TRBV6-1, the J gene TRBJ2-7; the match to TRBD2 covers 12 bases. V lost 7 bases to trimming and J lost 2 bases; unmatched junction nucleotides: 6. Germline V gives CDR1 MNHNS, CDR2 SASEGT. The CDR3 is 15 amino acids. Written as DNA, the CDR3 is TGTGCCAGCACAATACTAGCGGGAGGCACCTACGAGCAGTACTTC. Protein product: CASTILAGGTYEQYF.

This clonotype was observed a few times. This rearrangement joins TRBV20-1 to TRBJ2-1, with TRBD2 identical over 11 bases. Losses at the gene ends were 4 bases for V and 0 bases for J; bases not matched to a gene: 11. The V gene's germline CDR1 is DFQATT and CDR2 SNEGSKA (reference sequence). The CDR3 consists of 18 residues. The chain's CDR3 is CSATIRLAGRSSYNEQFF. Written as DNA, the CDR3 is TGCAGTGCTACTATCAGACTAGCGGGGAGGAGCTCCTACAATGAGCAGTTCTTC.

This clonotype has just a few counts. The gene calls are TRBV9 and TRBJ2-7, with 7 bases lining up with TRBD2. V was pared by 0 bases and J by 2 bases, with 14 bases of the junction left unmatched. Germline CDR1 is SGDLS and CDR2 is YYNGEE. There are 18 residues in the CDR3. CDR3 DNA sequence: TGTGCCAGCAGCGTAGACGCCCCTACCGGGAGGCCCCCCTACGAGCAGTACTTC. Translation gives CASSVDAPTGRPPYEQYF.

The J gene is TRBJ2-1, the V gene TRBV4-2, with D perhaps matching TRBD1 (5 bases). From germline, CDR1 is LGHNA and CDR2 YNFKEQ. CDR3 length: 15 residues. Trimming removed 6 bases from V and 1 base from J, with 13 bases in between. CDR3 nucleotides: TGTGCCAGCAGTCAACAGGTTGAATCCTACAATGAGCAGTTCTTC. Translation: CASSQQVESYNEQFF.

The chain couples TRBV21-1 to TRBJ2-5; TRBD2, as called in the table, went unchecked against the DNA. TRBV21-1 is a listed pseudogene. This CDR3 has 15 amino acids. The CDR3 here is CASSKFLAGKETQYF. In DNA form, the CDR3 reads TGTGCCAGCAGCAAATTCCTAGCGGGAAAAGAGACCCAGTACTTC.

This sequence joins TRBV20-1 and TRBJ2-3, with unresolved D. From germline, CDR1 is DFQATT and CDR2 SNEGSKA (reference sequence). The CDR3 runs to 14 residues. V lost 5 bases and J 0 bases, leaving 12 bases between the germline ends. In DNA, the CDR3 is TGCAGTGCTCGAGGCGGTGATAGCACAGATACGCAGTATTTT. This codes for CSARGGDSTDTQYF.

V usage is TRBV21-1 and J usage is TRBJ2-3; TRBD1 is the table's D call, not checked against the DNA. TRBV21-1 is a documented pseudogene. This CDR3 comprises 16 residues. The CDR3 here is CASSKGETGGPDTQYF. The CDR3 DNA is TGTGCCAGCAGCAAAGGGGAAACAGGGGGCCCAGATACGCAGTATTTT.

In this sample, this clonotype is medium-sized (0.01 to 0.1%). The chain carries TRBV2 and TRBJ2-1, with 9 nucleotides matching TRBD2. This CDR3 contains 16 residues. Looked up from germline, CDR1 is SNHLY and CDR2 is FYNNEI. V gave up 6 bases and J gave up 3 bases; unmatched junction bases: 9. The CDR3 sequence is CASSAWAGGFYNEQFF. For the CDR3, the DNA is TGTGCCAGCAGCGCTTGGGCGGGAGGGTTCTACAATGAGCAGTTCTTC.